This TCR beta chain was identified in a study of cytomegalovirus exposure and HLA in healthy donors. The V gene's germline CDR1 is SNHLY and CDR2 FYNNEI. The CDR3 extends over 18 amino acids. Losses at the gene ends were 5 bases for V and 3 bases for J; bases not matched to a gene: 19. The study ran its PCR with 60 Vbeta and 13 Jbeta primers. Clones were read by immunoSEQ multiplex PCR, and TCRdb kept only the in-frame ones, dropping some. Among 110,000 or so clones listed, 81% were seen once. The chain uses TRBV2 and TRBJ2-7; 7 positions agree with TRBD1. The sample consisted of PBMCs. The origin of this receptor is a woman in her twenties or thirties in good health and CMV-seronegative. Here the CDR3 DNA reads TGTGCCAGCAGTAGGTCCGAGGACAGGTTTCTTGCGGGCTACGAGCAGTACTTC. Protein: CASSRSEDRFLAGYEQYF.